This TCR beta chain was recorded in a study of blood T cell repertoires in COVID-19. Overall study context: The United States, Italy and Spain supplied acute and convalescent COVID-19 samples. PBMCs, B-cell-depleted T cells, or T cells were the source of the cDNA or gDNA that made up the material.

How the authors handled the data: By means of reference gene primer amplification, nucleated cell counts were estimated. Sequencing used immunoSEQ multiplex PCR; TCRdb keeps in-frame clones, though not all of them. Clonal size and the V and J genes are those of that table, whereas D and trimming came from the DNA. Here the sample spans about 170,000 clones, roughly 87% being singletons. V was clipped by 6 bases and J by 9 bases; unmatched bases: 9. Looked up from germline, CDR1 is MNHEY and CDR2 is SMNVEV (reference sequence). This CDR3 comprises 14 residues. Sequences were obtained from PBMCs or T cells enriched from blood (not recorded which). The chain uses TRBV27 and TRBJ1-4, with 8 bases matching TRBD1. The sequence came from a human donor with acute COVID-19. The donor label of this sample is uncertain. The CDR3 sequence is CASSLGQGAKKLFF. For the CDR3, the DNA is TGTGCCAGCAGCTTGGGGCAGGGGGCGAAAAAACTGTTTTTT.